The 4 T cell receptor beta chains listed next were all sequenced from one sample in a study of T cells in localized non-small cell lung cancer. Clones were sequenced by immunoSEQ multiplex PCR, and TCRdb holds only the in-frame ones, with some missing. The sample holds about 28,000 clones, 92% seen once. The sequenced sample was peripheral blood mononuclear cells, obtained before any cancer treatment. These receptors came from a woman aged 40 to 75 with stage III lung adenocarcinoma.

Only one count was recorded for this clone. This chain connects TRBV11-3 to TRBJ2-1; D is ambiguous. This CDR3 spans 14 amino acids. Germline V gene sequence: CDR1 SGHNT, CDR2 YENEEA. V lost 5 bases and J 5 bases, leaving 13 bases between the germline ends. The CDR3 sequence is CASSKGTNNNEQFF. In nucleotides, the CDR3 is TGTGCCAGCAGCAAGGGAACCAACAACAATGAGCAGTTCTTC.

This clone was detected only once. The chain couples TRBV6-4 to TRBJ2-2; 7 nucleotides match TRBD1. Losses at the gene ends were 5 bases for V and 5 bases for J; bases not matched to a gene: 8. In germline, CDR1 is MRHNA, CDR2 SNTAGT. The CDR3 covers 15 residues. The CDR3 is CASSRDSLGTGELFF. The DNA for the CDR3 is TGTGCCAGCAGTCGGGACAGTCTGGGAACCGGGGAGCTGTTTTTT.

The chain links TRBV27 to TRBJ2-3; possibly TRBD2 for D (5 bases). This CDR3 spans 15 amino acids. The ends were cut back, 2 bases at V and 2 bases at J, with 11 bases in the middle. Looked up from germline, CDR1 is MNHEY and CDR2 is SMNVEV (reference sequence). CDR3 DNA: TGTGCCAGCAGTTTAGGTAGCGTGGACACAGATACGCAGTATTTT. It is translated as CASSLGSVDTDTQYF.

The chain is built from TRBV21-1 and TRBJ2-7; the tabulated D call, TRBD2, remains unverified against the DNA. TRBV21-1 is annotated as a pseudogene. The length of the CDR3 is 16 residues. The CDR3 bases are TGTGCCAGCAGCAAAGTGCTAGCGGCGGCTACCTACGAGCAGTACTTC. Residues: CASSKVLAAATYEQYF.